Below, 29 T cell receptor beta chains from the same sample are listed, as sequenced in a study of human T cells and chemical hapten exposure. TCRdb recomputed calls from the RACE reads with MiXCR, one row per CDR3 protein. The sample has tens of thousands of distinct CDR3 sequences; about 8.7% are singletons. As for time point: healthy volunteer bleed at 2 weeks. Unfractionated whole blood yielded the extracted total RNA. The sequencing input was whole blood. The receptor set was obtained from a female donor in good health. Some clones in this sample may be carry-over from other donors' samples.

This clonotype was recorded at least ten times. The J gene is TRBJ2-3, the V gene TRBV6-2 or TRBV6-3; D may be TRBD2 (5 bases). This CDR3 has 14 residues. Trimming took off 7 bases at V and 0 bases at J, with 11 bases between the two ends. The germline gives CDR1 MNHEY, CDR2 SVGEGT. CDR3 coding DNA: TGTGCCAGCAAAAGCGGCCTTAGCACAGATACGCAGTATTTT. This gives the protein CASKSGLSTDTQYF.

This clonotype was counted between two and nine times. The chain couples TRBV20-1 to TRBJ1-5; D is possibly TRBD1 (5 bases). CDR1 is DFQATT, CDR2 SNEGSKA, per germline (reference sequence). This CDR3 has 12 residues. Trimming shortened V by 3 bases and J by 7 bases, and 10 bases separated the two germline ends. The DNA for the CDR3 is TGCAGTGCTAGGGCGGGGACCCAGCCCCAGCATTTT. Protein product: CSARAGTQPQHF.

This clonotype has ten or more counts. CDR3 in amino acids: CASSVEPGQETQYF. In nucleotides, the CDR3 is TGTGCCAGCAGCGTAGAGCCTGGCCAAGAGACCCAGTACTTC. This chain links TRBV9 with TRBJ2-5; D gene uncertain. V shed 0 bases and J shed 1 base, with 7 bases lying between them. CDR1 SGDLS and CDR2 YYNGEE come from the germline V gene. This CDR3 region has 14 residues.

This clonotype came up a few times. The rearrangement joins TRBV20-1 to TRBJ2-4; the D is unclear. The CDR3 sequence is 13 residues long. V lost 6 bases to trimming and J lost 2 bases, with 11 bases between them. Germline-derived CDR1 and CDR2 are DFQATT and SNEGSKA (reference sequence). CDR3 in DNA: TGCAGTGCCCAGACTCCTCCCAAAAACATTCAGTACTTC. It translates to CSAQTPPKNIQYF.

The table lists this clonotype with a few counts. J is TRBJ1-6 and V is TRBV7-2; D is undetermined. Germline CDR1 and CDR2: SGHTA and FQGNSA. Trimming removed 0 bases at V and 6 bases at J, with 9 bases between. The CDR3 loop spans 15 amino acids. CDR3 sequence: CASSLALATNSPLHF. Here the CDR3 DNA reads TGTGCCAGCAGCTTAGCTTTGGCCACTAATTCACCCCTCCACTTT.

The J gene is TRBJ1-2, the V gene TRBV11-2; TRBD1 matches at 7 bases. The ends lost 4 bases at V and 4 bases at J; junction bases unmatched: 9. Germline-derived CDR1 and CDR2 are SGHAT and FQNNGV. The CDR3 is 15 amino acids. The CDR3 sequence is CASSSYRQGPYGYTF. In nucleotides, the CDR3 is TGTGCCAGCAGCTCCTATCGACAGGGTCCCTATGGCTACACCTTC.

This clonotype was counted a few times. V usage is TRBV30 and J usage is TRBJ2-7; 7 bases align to TRBD1. Looked up from germline, CDR1 is GTSNPN and CDR2 is SVGIG (reference sequence). The CDR3 has 14 amino acids. The junction had 7 bases not matched to a gene; V was cut back by 2 bases and J by 3 bases. The CDR3 sequence is CAWSMRGPYYEQYF. The DNA of the CDR3 is TGTGCCTGGAGTATGAGGGGGCCGTACTACGAGCAGTACTTC.

V usage is TRBV20-1 and J usage is TRBJ1-5; D possibly corresponds to TRBD1 (6 bases). The CDR3 spans 14 residues. V lost 5 bases and J lost 4, with 15 bases in between. Per the germline V gene, CDR1 is DFQATT and CDR2 is SNEGSKA (reference sequence). This CDR3 is CSAPPRDTNQPQHF. DNA for the CDR3: TGCAGTGCTCCTCCCCGGGACACAAATCAGCCCCAGCATTTT.

This clonotype was picked up a small number of times. The rearrangement joins TRBV5-6 to TRBJ2-7; TRBD1 aligns across 7 bases. V lost 0 bases to trimming and J lost 1 base; unmatched junction nucleotides: 7. The CDR3 length is 16 residues. Germline loops: CDR1 SGHDT, CDR2 YYEEEE. The CDR3 sequence is CASSLAETGYSYEQYF. CDR3 DNA: TGTGCCAGCAGCTTGGCCGAGACAGGGTATTCCTACGAGCAGTACTTC.

This clonotype was detected only a few times. The rearrangement joins TRBV5-6 to TRBJ1-1; maybe TRBD1 (5 bases). V lost 4 bases and J 4 bases, leaving 17 bases between the germline ends. Germline V CDR1 and CDR2: SGHDT, YYEEEE. The CDR3 is 15 residues long. This chain's CDR3 is CASSALQAVGTEAFF. In DNA form, the CDR3 reads TGTGCCAGCAGCGCCTTACAGGCTGTTGGCACTGAAGCTTTCTTT.

This clonotype showed up many times. This chain's CDR3 is CASSFTRGSNQPQHF. The CDR3 bases are TGTGCCAGCAGTTTTACGAGGGGATCGAATCAGCCCCAGCATTTT. The rearrangement joins TRBV12-3 or TRBV12-4 to TRBJ1-5; perhaps TRBD1 as D (5 bases). The CDR3 totals 15 residues. V was clipped by 3 bases and J by 4 bases, with 13 bases between them.

The chain joins TRBV7-9 to TRBJ2-4, with a weak D call TRBD1 (5 bases). The germline V gene encodes CDR1 SEHNR and CDR2 FQNEAQ (reference sequence). The CDR3 extends over 14 amino acids. V gave up 4 bases and J gave up 2 bases, with 9 bases separating them. DNA of the CDR3: TGTGCCAGCAGCTGGCAGGGAACCAAAAACATTCAGTACTTC. Protein product: CASSWQGTKNIQYF.

The chain carries TRBV7-2 and TRBJ2-6; 10 nucleotides line up with TRBD1. From germline, CDR1 is SGHTA and CDR2 FQGNSA. The CDR3 runs 18 residues. The J segment lost 1 base and the V segment lost 3 bases, leaving 6 bases of the junction unmatched. The DNA for the CDR3 is TGTGCCAGCAGCTTGTCTGGGACAGGGGTATCTGGGGCCAACGTCCTGACTTTC. This gives the protein CASSLSGTGVSGANVLTF.

This clonotype was observed at least ten times. This rearrangement joins TRBV27 to TRBJ2-3; 12 bases match TRBD2. The germline V gene encodes CDR1 MNHEY and CDR2 SMNVEV (reference sequence). This CDR3 comprises 17 residues. Losses at the gene ends were 5 bases for V and 6 bases for J; bases not matched to a gene: 12. The CDR3 protein is CASSQTGLAGFGDTQYF. The CDR3 DNA reads as TGTGCCAGCAGTCAAACCGGACTAGCGGGATTTGGGGATACGCAGTATTTT.

This chain connects TRBV11-2 to TRBJ2-7, with 8 bases identical to TRBD2. The CDR3 runs 15 residues. Germline V gene data show CDR1 as SGHAT and CDR2 as FQNNGV. V shed 1 base and J 2 bases; nucleotides not matched to a gene: 4. In DNA form, the CDR3 reads TGTGCCAGCAGCTTAGGGCGGGAGGTGGCCTACGAGCAGTACTTC. Amino acid sequence: CASSLGREVAYEQYF.

This clonotype was seen repeatedly, ten times or more. CDR3 protein: CASKRGWNEQYF. The CDR3 DNA is TGTGCCAGTAAGAGGGGTTGGAACGAGCAGTACTTC. The chain combines TRBV19 with TRBJ2-7, with D perhaps assigned TRBD1 or TRBD2 (5 bases each). The CDR3 has 12 residues. Germline values: CDR1 LNHDA, CDR2 SQIVND (reference sequence). Trimming removed 7 bases from V and 5 bases from J, with 12 bases in between.

The chain has TRBV12-3 or TRBV12-4 and TRBJ2-1; 15 bases are shared with TRBD2. V shed 5 bases and J 5 bases; nucleotides not matched to a gene: 1. The CDR3 extends over 15 amino acids. CDR3 sequence reads: CASSGTSGRNNEQFF. CDR3 coding DNA: TGTGCCAGCAGTGGGACTAGCGGGAGGAACAATGAGCAGTTCTTC.

The chain joins TRBV29-1 to TRBJ2-7, with a possible D match to TRBD1 (6 bases). The CDR3 covers 12 residues. Germline CDR1 and CDR2: SQVTM and ANQGSEA. Deletions cut 7 bases from V and 2 bases from J, with 12 bases between. The CDR3 loop reads CSASGHPYEQYF. The CDR3, as DNA: TGCAGCGCATCGGGACACCCCTACGAGCAGTACTTC.

V usage is TRBV14 and J usage is TRBJ2-3; 7 bases align to TRBD2. CDR1 and CDR2 from the germline V gene are SGHDN and FVKESK. The CDR3 runs to 18 residues. After removal of 3 bases from V and 3 bases from J, the junction contained 15 bases not matched to a gene. CDR3: CASSHPLGSGIWTDTQYF. The CDR3 DNA reads TGTGCCAGCAGCCACCCTCTGGGAAGCGGGATCTGGACAGATACGCAGTATTTT.

This clonotype was counted only a few times. The rearrangement uses TRBV11-1 and TRBJ2-1; D is tentatively TRBD1 or TRBD2 (5 bases each). The CDR3 is made up of 17 amino acids. The ends were cut back, 4 bases at V and 0 bases at J, with 16 bases in the middle. Germline lookup yields CDR1 SGHAT and CDR2 FQDESV (reference sequence). The CDR3 region is CASSWDGHLFSYNEQFF. Here the CDR3 DNA reads TGTGCCAGCAGCTGGGACGGACACTTATTCTCCTACAATGAGCAGTTCTTC.

This sequence joins TRBV12-3 or TRBV12-4 and TRBJ2-3; the D is unclear. V shed 5 bases and J shed 4 bases, with 13 bases lying between them. This CDR3 spans 14 amino acids. The CDR3, as DNA: TGTGCCAGCAGTCTCCCCGCAGGATCAGATACGCAGTATTTT. Translated: CASSLPAGSDTQYF.

This clonotype was counted a single time. The germline gene is not matched at one end of the junction; a read error may be the cause. The V and J genes are TRBV7-9 and TRBJ2-3; TRBD2 matches 13 bases. CDR3 size: 16 residues. CDR1 is SEHNR, CDR2 FQNEAQ, per germline (reference sequence). CDR3 loop: CVSSPGLAGAWDTQYF. The DNA for the CDR3 is TGTGTCAGCAGCCCCGGACTAGCGGGAGCGTGGGATACGCAGTATTTT.

Notes on this clonotype: Since a much larger clone is just one base distant, this may be a read error. The rearrangement uses TRBV28 and TRBJ2-3; D call uncertain. V was cut by 6 bases and J by 1 base, with 14 bases left in between. Germline CDR1 and CDR2: MDHEN and SYDVKM. The length of the CDR3 is 15 residues. The CDR3 coding sequence is TGTGCCAGCAGCCTACCCCTATCTCGCACAGATACGCAGTATTTT. Protein product: CASSLPLSRTDTQYF.

V gene TRBV12-3 or TRBV12-4 combines with J gene TRBJ1-1; D ambiguous. This CDR3 has 13 amino acids. Trimming took 7 bases from V and 4 from J, leaving 13 bases between them. DNA for the CDR3: TGTGCCAGCACCACCGGTTCGAGCACTGAAGCTTTCTTT. Amino acids: CASTTGSSTEAFF.

This clonotype was counted between two and nine times. The rearrangement links TRBV20-1 to TRBJ2-7; no clear D. Trimming took off 3 bases at V and 0 bases at J, with 6 bases between the two ends. From germline, CDR1 is DFQATT and CDR2 SNEGSKA (reference sequence). The CDR3 has 12 residues. The CDR3 coding sequence is TGCAGTGCTAGTGACCGCTCCTACGAGCAGTACTTC. Translating gives CSASDRSYEQYF.

This clonotype was picked up a small number of times. The chain joins TRBV20-1 to TRBJ1-2, with no clear D. V lost 0 bases, J lost 4 bases, and 6 bases lay in between. The CDR3 runs 12 residues. Germline CDR1 DFQATT, CDR2 SNEGSKA (reference sequence). The CDR3 sequence: CSARDILYGYTF. The CDR3 nucleotides read TGCAGTGCTAGAGATATACTCTATGGCTACACCTTC.

CDR3 sequence: CSAYDRAGDSPLHF. The CDR3 DNA reads as TGCAGTGCCTACGACAGGGCAGGTGATTCACCCCTCCACTTT. The gene calls are TRBV20-1 and TRBJ1-6, with 7 bases lining up with TRBD1. J lost 8 bases, V lost 6 bases, and 10 bases had no gene match. Per germline, CDR1 DFQATT and CDR2 SNEGSKA (reference sequence). CDR3 length: 14 residues.

The rearrangement joins TRBV14 to TRBJ2-1; 10 positions match TRBD2. Germline V CDR1 and CDR2: SGHDN, FVKESK. Trimming cost V 6 bases and J 8 bases; bases outside gene matches: 4. The CDR3 has 13 residues. CDR3 DNA: TGTGCCAGCAGACTAGCGGGAACCTATGAGCAGTTCTTC. Its protein is CASRLAGTYEQFF. The whole variable domain, filled in from reference TRBV14 and TRBJ2-1, reads EAGVTQFPSHSVIEKGQTVTLRCDPISGHDNLYWYRRVMGKEIKFLLHFVKESKQDESGMPNNRFLAERTGGTYSTLKVQPAELEDSGVYFCASRLAGTYEQFFGPGTRLTVL.

This clonotype appeared a few times. The genes are TRBV5-1 and TRBJ2-1, with TRBD2 matching 7 bases. The CDR3 totals 16 residues. Trimming at V came to 3 bases and at J to 0 bases, leaving 6 bases not matched to a gene. Germline CDR1 and CDR2: SGHRS and YFSETQ. Written as DNA, the CDR3 is TGCGCCAGCAGCTCCGGACTAGGGAGCTCCTACAATGAGCAGTTCTTC. This sequence encodes CASSSGLGSSYNEQFF. The variable domain in full, completed from reference TRBV5-1 and TRBJ2-1, reads KAGVTQTPRYLIKTRGQQVTLSCSPISGHRSVSWYQQTPGQGLQFLFEYFSETQRNKGNFPGRFSGRQFSNSRSEMNVSTLELGDSALYLCASSSGLGSSYNEQFFGPGTRLTVL.